This T cell receptor (beta chain) originates from a study of OX40 agonist ivuxolimab in advanced cancers. Overall study results and limits: At doses 0.1 to 3.0 mg/kg, CD4+ and CD8+ clones expanded.

Sequencing was performed with immunoSEQ multiplex PCR; in TCRdb, only in-frame clones are kept and a portion is missing. The table records about 91,000 clones, about nine tenths of them present only once. To note about this clone: Its antigen is undetermined.

Per germline, CDR1 ENHRY and CDR2 SYGVKD. The CDR3 covers 15 residues. With 5 bases removed from V and 1 base from J, the gap between germline ends came to 13 bases. This TCR came from an adult with an advanced solid tumor such as melanoma, head and neck, liver or kidney cancer. The chain employs TRBV10-3 and TRBJ2-3, with D perhaps TRBD1 or TRBD2 (6 bases each). Source: CD4+ or CD8+ T cells sorted from blood, taken in a trial of the OX40 agonist ivuxolimab. DNA for the CDR3: TGTGCCATCAGTCCAACCGGGGGCGGCACAGATACGCAGTATTTT. This sequence encodes CAISPTGGGTDTQYF.